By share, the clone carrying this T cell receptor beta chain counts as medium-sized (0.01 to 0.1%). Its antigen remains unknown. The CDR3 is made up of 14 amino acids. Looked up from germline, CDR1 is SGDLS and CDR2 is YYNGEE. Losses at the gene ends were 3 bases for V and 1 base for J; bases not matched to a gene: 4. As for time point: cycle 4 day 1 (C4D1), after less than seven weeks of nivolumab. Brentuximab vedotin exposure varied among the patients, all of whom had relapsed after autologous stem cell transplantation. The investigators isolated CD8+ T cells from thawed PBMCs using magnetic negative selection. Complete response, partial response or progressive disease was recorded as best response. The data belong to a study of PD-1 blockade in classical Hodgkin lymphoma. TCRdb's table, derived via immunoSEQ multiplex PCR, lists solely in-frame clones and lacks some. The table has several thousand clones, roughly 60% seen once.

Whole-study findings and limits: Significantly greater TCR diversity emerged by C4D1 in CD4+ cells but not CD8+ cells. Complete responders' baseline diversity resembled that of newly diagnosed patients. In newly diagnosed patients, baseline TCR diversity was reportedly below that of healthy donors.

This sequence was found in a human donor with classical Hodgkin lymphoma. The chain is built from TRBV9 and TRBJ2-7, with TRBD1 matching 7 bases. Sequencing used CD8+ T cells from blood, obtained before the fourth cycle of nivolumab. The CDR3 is CASSEGAESYEQYF. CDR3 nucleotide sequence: TGTGCCAGCAGCGAGGGGGCCGAGTCCTACGAGCAGTACTTC.